The 10 T cell receptor beta chains below all came from one sample that was sequenced in a study of T cells in Graves' hyperthyroidism and ophthalmopathy. Amplified TCR beta CDR3 regions derived from RNA transcripts. TCR CDR3 regions were first amplified by RT-PCR with HTBI primers. TCRdb reprocessed the multiplex PCR reads with MiXCR, giving one entry per CDR3 protein. The sample has more than 500,000 distinct CDR3 sequences, 16% seen once; the top ten hold 3.8%. The sequencing input was blood. The receptors were gathered from a woman younger than 45 with Graves' hyperthyroidism.

This clonotype was detected only a few times. As DNA, the CDR3 is TGTGCCAGCAGTTTACGGCGGGCGGGAGGCCTCAATGAGCAGTTCTTC. As protein: CASSLRRAGGLNEQFF. The chain employs TRBV27 and TRBJ2-1; 8 nucleotides align to TRBD2. The CDR3 has 16 amino acids. J was trimmed by 6 bases and V by 2 bases; bases with no gene match: 9. Germline CDR1 and CDR2: MNHEY and SMNVEV (reference sequence).

This clonotype was detected many times. The rearrangement uses TRBV28 and TRBJ2-7, with D maybe TRBD1 (6 bases). This CDR3 has 13 residues. V lost 10 bases, J lost 3 bases, and 16 bases lay in between. Germline V gene lookup returns CDR1 MDHEN and CDR2 SYDVKM. The CDR3 spells CATVGQPYYEQYF. The CDR3 DNA is TGTGCCACGGTAGGACAGCCCTACTACGAGCAGTACTTC.

This clonotype was detected ten times or more. This rearrangement joins TRBV10-3 to TRBJ1-6; D call uncertain. The CDR3 sequence is 16 residues long. The V end lost 4 bases, the J end lost 10 bases, and 20 bases lay between the germline ends. The V gene's germline CDR1 is ENHRY and CDR2 SYGVKD. CDR3 in amino acids: CAISGGVVSEGSPLHF. The DNA for the CDR3 is TGTGCCATCAGTGGAGGTGTAGTGTCAGAAGGATCACCCCTCCACTTT.

This clonotype was observed a few times. V usage is TRBV20-1 and J usage is TRBJ2-6, with D possibly matching TRBD1 (6 bases). V was clipped by 4 bases and J by 0 bases, with 16 bases between them. Per the germline V gene, CDR1 is DFQATT and CDR2 is SNEGSKA (reference sequence). The CDR3 length is 17 residues. CDR3 nucleotides: TGCAGTGCTAAAGGACAGCTCACCTTCTCTGGGGCCAACGTCCTGACTTTC. It specifies CSAKGQLTFSGANVLTF.

This clonotype came up a few times. The chain combines TRBV29-1 with TRBJ2-6; no definite D call. CDR1 is SQVTM and CDR2 is ANQGSEA in the germline V gene. The CDR3 has 15 amino acids. The V gene lost 4 bases and the J gene lost 0 bases, with 10 bases spanning the gap. As DNA, the CDR3 is TGCAGCGTTGCTGGGGATGACTCTGGGGCCAACGTCCTGACTTTC. It is translated as CSVAGDDSGANVLTF. The whole variable domain, remainder taken from reference TRBV29-1 and TRBJ2-6, is SAVISQKPSRDICQRGTSLTIQCQVDSQVTMMFWYRQQPGQSLTLIATANQGSEATYESGFVIDKFPISRPNLTFSTLTVSNMSPEDSSIYLCSVAGDDSGANVLTFGAGSRLTVL.

This clonotype was recorded at least ten times. The chain couples TRBV5-1 to TRBJ2-5, with D hard to call. Trimming pared 0 bases from V and 4 bases from J, leaving 13 bases between. The CDR3 runs 15 residues. Germline CDR1 SGHRS, CDR2 YFSETQ. In DNA form, the CDR3 reads TGCGCCAGCAGCTTGGCCTTAGGAGCGTCAGAGACCCAGTACTTC. Its protein product is CASSLALGASETQYF.

The rearrangement uses TRBV5-1 and TRBJ2-2, with TRBD2 as a possible D gene (6 bases). The CDR3 contains 15 residues. With 2 bases removed from V and 1 base from J, the gap between germline ends came to 9 bases. CDR1 and CDR2 (germline): SGHRS, YFSETQ. CDR3 nucleotide sequence: TGCGCCAGCAGCTTAGCGGGCAGGAACACCGGGGAGCTGTTTTTT. This codes for CASSLAGRNTGELFF.

This clonotype has ten or more counts. The chain couples TRBV30 to TRBJ2-7; 9 bases align to TRBD2. The CDR3 spans 12 residues. V was clipped by 2 bases and J by 6 bases; unmatched bases: 2. Germline-derived CDR1 and CDR2 are GTSNPN and SVGIG (reference sequence). CDR3 sequence (DNA): TGTGCCTGGAGTAGAGCGGGGGGCGAGCAGTACTTC. Its protein product is CAWSRAGGEQYF.

At least ten counts were recorded for this clonotype. The CDR3 sequence is CASSPGDSYSNQPQHF. The CDR3 DNA sequence: TGTGCCAGCAGTCCGGGAGACTCCTATAGCAATCAGCCCCAGCATTTT. This chain uses TRBV28 with TRBJ1-5; D gene uncertain. The V gene's germline CDR1 is MDHEN and CDR2 SYDVKM. Trimming removed 5 bases from V and 0 bases from J, with 14 bases in between. This CDR3 contains 16 residues.

This clonotype was seen many times. The chain couples TRBV30 to TRBJ1-2; perhaps TRBD1 as D (5 bases). The CDR3 is made up of 13 amino acids. With 1 base removed from V and 4 bases from J, the gap between germline ends came to 10 bases. CDR1 and CDR2 (germline): GTSNPN, SVGIG (reference sequence). The DNA for the CDR3 is TGTGCCTGGAGTGCCCCGACAGCCTATGGCTACACCTTC. The encoded protein is CAWSAPTAYGYTF.